These T cell receptor beta chains were read from a single sample in a study of T cells after yellow fever vaccination. TCRdb independently ran MiXCR on the 5' RACE reads; one entry per CDR3 protein. This table has fewer than 450,000 distinct CDR3 sequences, approximately 10% appearing once. Specimen: PBMCs, collected on the day of the first yellow fever vaccination. The receptor source for this set is a man between 18 and 29 years old who received the YFV17D yellow fever vaccine. Both conserved end residues are part of each CDR3. A D gene is named only where the DNA matches it firmly. Only part of the rows carry a size: once, few, many, or a class if the clone is expanded.

v_gene	j_gene	d_gene	abundance	CDR3nt	CDR3aa
TRBV30	TRBJ1-5	.	many	TGTGCCTGGAGTAGGGAGGCTGGACCCCAGCATTTT	CAWSREAGPQHF
TRBV11-2	TRBJ2-3	TRBD2	many	TGTGCCAGCAGCTTCCTTAGGTTAGCGGGGGGCCCCACAGATACGCAGTATTTT	CASSFLRLAGGPTDTQYF
TRBV7-9	TRBJ2-2	.	.	TGTGCCAGCAGCCAAACACAGGGCCCGACCGGGGAGCTGTTTTTT	CASSQTQGPTGELFF
TRBV4-3	TRBJ2-7	TRBD2	.	TGCGCCAGCAGCCAAGATTATAGCGGGGGGGCTGACGAGCAGTACTTC	CASSQDYSGGADEQYF
TRBV10-1	TRBJ2-1	.	.	TGCGCCAGCAGTGTAAAACCCAATGGAAATGAGCAGTTCTTC	CASSVKPNGNEQFF
TRBV12-3/TRBV12-4	TRBJ2-3	.	many	TGTGCCAGCAGTTTAAACAGCATAGCGCAGTATTTT	CASSLNSIAQYF
TRBV7-2	TRBJ2-5	.	many	TGTGCCTCCAAGCGGGGGACAGGGTTGCAAGAGACCCAGTACTTC	CASKRGTGLQETQYF
TRBV28	TRBJ1-2	.	.	TGTGCCAGCAGTTTACCGGGGAAGAACTATGGCTACACCTTC	CASSLPGKNYGYTF
TRBV11-1	TRBJ2-5	.	once	TGTGCCAGCAGCTGGGTGACTAGGTCGTCCCAGTACTTC	CASSWVTRSSQYF
TRBV11-2	TRBJ1-5	.	many	TGTGCCAGCAGCAAGGGGGGGAGTCAGCCCCAGCATTTT	CASSKGGSQPQHF
TRBV4-1	TRBJ1-2	.	few	TGCGCCAGCAGCCAAGAACAGCTGCTTGGGGGCTACACCTTC	CASSQEQLLGGYTF
TRBV4-2	TRBJ1-5	.	.	TGTGCCAGCAGCCAAGAAGGAGGGACCAATCAGCCCCAGCATTTT	CASSQEGGTNQPQHF
TRBV28	TRBJ2-1	TRBD1	.	TGTGCCAGCAGCTTCGGGACAGGGAATGAGCAGTTCTTC	CASSFGTGNEQFF
TRBV20-1	TRBJ1-1	.	many	TGCAGTAGTGGTGAGAACACTGAAGCTTTCTTT	CSSGENTEAFF
TRBV11-1	TRBJ2-1	.	few	TGTGCCAGCAGCTTAGTAGGGGGTGTGGGCCATGAGCAGTTCTTC	CASSLVGGVGHEQFF
TRBV7-9	TRBJ2-1	.	many	TGTGCCAGCAGCTTAAGGAGTGAGCAGTTCTTC	CASSLRSEQFF
TRBV7-2	TRBJ1-3	.	few	TGTGCCAGCAGCCCTCGGACCCGGTCTAAGGGGAACACCATATATTTT	CASSPRTRSKGNTIYF
TRBV11-2	TRBJ2-3	.	few	TGTGCCAGCAGCCCCGCAGGGAGATCGGGGGATACGCAGTATTTT	CASSPAGRSGDTQYF
TRBV7-2	TRBJ1-6	.	.	TGTGCCAGCAGCCAAGCGGGATGGGATAATTCACCCCTCCACTTT	CASSQAGWDNSPLHF
TRBV24-1	TRBJ2-4	.	.	TGTGCCACCAGTGAGCAGGACAAAAACATTCAGTACTTC	CATSEQDKNIQYF
TRBV7-9	TRBJ2-6	.	few	TGTGCCAGCAGCTTAAGACAGGCAATCATTGGGGCCAACGTCCTGACTTTC	CASSLRQAIIGANVLTF
TRBV5-4	TRBJ2-5	.	once	TGTGCCAGCAGCACACAGGGGAGGAGAGAGACCCAGTACTTC	CASSTQGRRETQYF
TRBV28	TRBJ2-7	.	.	TGTGCCAGCAGGAGCATCCGGGACGCTTCCTACGAGCAGTACTTC	CASRSIRDASYEQYF
TRBV25-1	TRBJ2-3	TRBD2	.	TGTGCCAGCAGTGAATTTGCGGGGGGCACAGATACGCAGTATTTT	CASSEFAGGTDTQYF
TRBV2	TRBJ1-1	.	once	TGTGCCAGCACCGAACAGGCGACCATGAACACTGAAGCTTTCTTT	CASTEQATMNTEAFF
TRBV5-1	TRBJ1-2	.	many	TGCGCCAGCAGCTTGGAAGCGTCGGCCTGGGGCTACACCTTC	CASSLEASAWGYTF
TRBV29-1	TRBJ2-1	.	few	TGCAGCGTTTATTGGAGGGCTCATGAGCAGTTCTTC	CSVYWRAHEQFF
TRBV7-9	TRBJ2-7	TRBD1	.	TGTGCCAGCAGCCAGTTGCCGGGACAGGGGGCTTACGAGCAGTACTTC	CASSQLPGQGAYEQYF
TRBV5-1	TRBJ2-3	TRBD1	many	TGCGCCAGCAGCTTGGCCTCTGGACAGGGGACAGATACGCAGTATTTT	CASSLASGQGTDTQYF
TRBV28	TRBJ1-5	TRBD1	.	TGTGCCAGCAGTTATCCAGGGGGGAGGAATCAGCCCCAGCATTTT	CASSYPGGRNQPQHF
TRBV12-3/TRBV12-4	TRBJ1-1	.	.	TGTGCCAGCAGTCCGATTGACACTGAACGGACTGAAGCTTTCTTT	CASSPIDTERTEAFF
TRBV19	TRBJ1-6	.	few	TGTGCCAGTAGTCTCCAGTCCACTATAGATTCACCCCTCCACTTT	CASSLQSTIDSPLHF
TRBV7-7	TRBJ2-2	.	few	TGTGCTAGCAGCTTAGGTCTTCCGAACACCGGGGAGCTGTTTTTT	CASSLGLPNTGELFF
TRBV7-9	TRBJ1-2	.	few	TGTGCCAGCAGCAAAGGGGGTATGGCGGACTATGGCTACACCTTC	CASSKGGMADYGYTF
TRBV6-5	TRBJ1-2	.	.	TGTGCCAGCAGTTATAATGTCCTTGAGACCTATGGCTACACCTTC	CASSYNVLETYGYTF
TRBV6-2/TRBV6-3	TRBJ1-6	.	few	TGTGCCAGCAGTTCCATCGTGGGAAATTCACCCCTCCACTTT	CASSSIVGNSPLHF
TRBV6-5	TRBJ2-7	.	.	TGTGCCAGCAGTTACTCGAAGGTCGCTCCCAGAACTTCCTACGAGCAGTACTTC	CASSYSKVAPRTSYEQYF
TRBV28	TRBJ2-1	TRBD2	.	TGTGCCAGCAGTTTATTCCTACTAGCGGGGAGTCACAATGAGCAGTTCTTC	CASSLFLLAGSHNEQFF
TRBV12-3/TRBV12-4	TRBJ1-3	.	.	TGTGCCAGCAGCCTCTTTCCCGGAAACACCATATATTTT	CASSLFPGNTIYF
TRBV18	TRBJ2-5	.	.	TGTGCCAGCTCACCAAGGCAGCCGGAGACCCAGTACTTC	CASSPRQPETQYF
TRBV7-2	TRBJ2-3	TRBD1	.	TGTGCCAGCAGACTTCCGGGACAGGGAACAGATACGCAGTATTTT	CASRLPGQGTDTQYF
TRBV5-5	TRBJ2-3	.	.	TGTGCCAGCAGCTTGGTCCGTTGGACAGATACGCAGTATTTT	CASSLVRWTDTQYF
TRBV20-1	TRBJ1-5	TRBD1	.	TGCAGTGCTAGAGTCGGGACAGGGGGTGAGCCCCAGCATTTT	CSARVGTGGEPQHF
TRBV4-3	TRBJ1-5	.	few	TGCGCCAGCAGCCAAGATATCGGTAGCAATCAGCCCCAGCATTTT	CASSQDIGSNQPQHF
TRBV24-1	TRBJ2-5	.	.	TGTGCCACCGCTCGAGGCGGCACCTCTGAGGAGACCCAGTACTTC	CATARGGTSEETQYF
TRBV5-6	TRBJ1-4	.	.	TGTGCCAGCAGACCAAGAGGACTATCTAATGAAAAACTGTTTTTT	CASRPRGLSNEKLFF
TRBV20-1	TRBJ2-3	TRBD2	.	TGCAGTGCTAGACCCTTCAGACTAGCGGGGGGCACAGATACGCAGTATTTT	CSARPFRLAGGTDTQYF
TRBV5-1	TRBJ2-1	TRBD2	many	TGCGCCAGCAGCTTGGAACTAGCGGGGGGGTACAATGAGCAGTTCTTC	CASSLELAGGYNEQFF
TRBV12-3/TRBV12-4	TRBJ1-4	.	few	TGTGCCAGCAGCAAGGGGGGGGAGAGTGAAAAACTGTTTTTT	CASSKGGESEKLFF